This is a list of T cell receptor beta chains from one sample in a study of blood T cell repertoires in COVID-19. Clones were read by immunoSEQ multiplex PCR, and TCRdb kept only the in-frame ones, dropping some. The repertoire holds 200,000 to 250,000 clones, roughly 82% seen once, with roughly 8.7% in the top ten. Sequenced sample: peripheral blood. The receptors were gathered from a man aged 50 or older with active or convalescent COVID-19. The CDR3 runs from the conserved cysteine through the conserved F or W. The D gene is left open where the match is weak. Clone size is given for some rows only: seen once, a few or many times, or a class if the clone is expanded.

clone size | J gene | D gene | V gene | CDR3 protein | CDR3 DNA
few | TRBJ1-2 | - | TRBV2 | CATARDNYGYTF | TGTGCCACAGCGAGGGATAACTATGGCTACACCTTC
- | TRBJ1-2 | TRBD1 | TRBV5-1 | CASSLGQGKGYTF | TGCGCCAGCAGCTTGGGACAGGGGAAGGGCTACACCTTC
few | TRBJ1-2 | - | TRBV18 | CASSPIARDYGYTF | TGTGCCAGCTCACCTATAGCGCGTGACTATGGCTACACCTTC
- | TRBJ2-3 | TRBD2 | TRBV7-2 | CASSLVFEVAGGRDTQYF | TGTGCCAGCAGCTTAGTTTTCGAGGTAGCGGGAGGGCGAGATACGCAGTATTTT
few | TRBJ2-1 | TRBD2 | TRBV20-1 | CSASRLAEYNEQFF | TGCAGTGCTAGTAGACTAGCGGAGTACAATGAGCAGTTCTTC
- | TRBJ2-7 | - | TRBV7-9 | CASSSTTGTHYEQYF | TGTGCCAGCAGCTCTACCACCGGGACACACTACGAGCAGTACTTC
- | TRBJ1-5 | - | TRBV28 | CASSFWQVNQPQHF | TGTGCCAGCAGTTTTTGGCAGGTCAATCAGCCCCAGCATTTT
- | TRBJ1-5 | TRBD1 | TRBV28 | CASSPGTGDQPQHF | TGTGCCAGCAGTCCGGGGACAGGTGATCAGCCCCAGCATTTT
- | TRBJ2-2 | - | TRBV9 | CASSVVMNTGELFF | TGTGCCAGCAGCGTAGTTATGAACACCGGGGAGCTGTTTTTT
- | TRBJ2-7 | TRBD2 | TRBV7-2 | CASSFLAGNEQYF | TGTGCCAGCAGCTTCCTAGCGGGAAACGAGCAGTACTTC
- | TRBJ2-3 | TRBD1 | TRBV28 | CASSAGTGLPDTQYF | TGTGCCAGCAGTGCCGGGACAGGGCTCCCAGATACGCAGTATTTT
- | TRBJ2-1 | - | TRBV7-9 | CASSLSLGGNEQFF | TGTGCCAGCAGCTTAAGTCTAGGTGGTAATGAGCAGTTCTTC
- | TRBJ1-6 | - | TRBV5-6 | CASSPMGSSYNSPLHF | TGTGCCAGCAGCCCCATGGGGAGCTCCTATAATTCACCCCTCCACTTT
- | TRBJ2-1 | TRBD1 | TRBV10-3 | CATYRDRDFNEQFF | TGTGCCACGTACCGGGACAGGGACTTCAATGAGCAGTTCTTC
- | TRBJ2-7 | - | TRBV27 | CASSLSTGDQVYEQYF | TGTGCCAGCAGTTTATCGACAGGTGACCAAGTCTACGAGCAGTACTTC
once | TRBJ2-1 | - | TRBV5-1 | CASSLAGPGLSDEQFF | TGCGCCAGCAGCTTGGCCGGGCCAGGGCTCTCGGATGAGCAGTTCTTC
once | TRBJ1-2 | - | TRBV15 | CATSIGQGIDYGYTF | TGTGCCACCAGCATAGGGCAGGGTATAGATTATGGCTACACCTTC
- | TRBJ1-6 | - | TRBV4-3 | CASSHVSPLPPHNSPLHF | TGCGCCAGCAGCCACGTAAGCCCGCTGCCTCCCCATAATTCACCCCTCCACTTT
few | TRBJ1-2 | TRBD1 | TRBV6-5 | CASSLEGRGYYGYTF | TGTGCCAGCAGTCTAGAGGGCAGGGGGTACTATGGCTACACCTTC
- | TRBJ1-4 | - | TRBV6-5 | CASSYSGAATNEKLFF | TGTGCCAGCAGTTACTCGGGCGCTGCAACTAATGAAAAACTGTTTTTT
- | TRBJ2-5 | TRBD1 | TRBV24-1 | CATSDGDREGETQYF | TGTGCCACCAGTGATGGGGACAGGGAAGGGGAGACCCAGTACTTC
- | TRBJ1-2 | - | TRBV5-4 | CASSLNDDYYGYTF | TGTGCCAGCAGCTTGAACGACGACTACTATGGCTACACCTTC
- | TRBJ2-2 | TRBD2 | TRBV7-2 | CASSLEAGGQGELFF | TGTGCCAGCAGCTTAGAAGCGGGAGGGCAAGGGGAGCTGTTTTTT
- | TRBJ2-7 | TRBD1 | TRBV2 | CASRGDRRPQYF | TGTGCCAGCAGGGGGGACAGGAGACCGCAGTACTTC
- | TRBJ1-1 | - | TRBV11-2 | CASSLVGGAREAFF | TGTGCCAGCAGCTTAGTAGGGGGGGCGCGTGAAGCTTTCTTT
- | TRBJ1-4 | - | TRBV5-1 | CASSLEGDKLFF | TGCGCCAGCAGCTTGGAAGGGGATAAACTGTTTTTT
- | TRBJ2-1 | TRBD1 | TRBV7-9 | CASSLGTGGVNEQFF | TGTGCCAGCAGCTTAGGGACAGGGGGGGTTAATGAGCAGTTCTTC
- | TRBJ2-7 | - | TRBV4-3 | CASSLIQGPREQYF | TGCGCCAGCAGCCTAATACAGGGCCCACGGGAGCAGTACTTC
- | TRBJ1-2 | - | TRBV2 | CASSEPGSSYGYTF | TGTGCCAGCAGTGAACCGGGGTCTTCTTATGGCTACACCTTC
- | TRBJ1-4 | - | TRBV28 | CASSLFSLAQVATNEKLFF | TGTGCCAGCAGTTTATTTAGTTTGGCACAGGTTGCAACTAATGAAAAACTGTTTTTT
once | TRBJ1-2 | TRBD1 | TRBV6-6 | CASSYGDRDPLYGYTF | TGTGCCAGCAGTTACGGAGACAGGGACCCCCTCTATGGCTACACCTTC
- | TRBJ2-5 | TRBD2 | TRBV9 | CASSVGTSGRQTQYF | TGTGCCAGCAGCGTAGGGACTAGCGGGAGGCAGACCCAGTACTTC
few | TRBJ1-6 | TRBD1 | TRBV2 | CASSRDRVYSPLHF | TGTGCCAGCAGCCGGGACAGGGTATACTCACCCCTCCACTTT
- | TRBJ1-2 | TRBD1 | TRBV7-3 | CASSFTGAPVYGYTF | TGTGCCAGCAGCTTCACAGGGGCTCCCGTCTATGGCTACACCTTC
- | TRBJ1-2 | TRBD1 | TRBV4-3 | CASSQVDRGRGGYTF | TGCGCCAGCAGCCAAGTGGACAGGGGGCGAGGGGGCTACACCTTC
- | TRBJ2-2 | - | TRBV2 | CASSGDTYTGELFF | TGTGCCAGCAGTGGGGACACCTACACCGGGGAGCTGTTTTTT
- | TRBJ1-1 | - | TRBV2 | CASTGPGNTEAFF | TGTGCCAGCACGGGTCCGGGGAACACTGAAGCTTTCTTT
- | TRBJ2-1 | TRBD1 | TRBV6-2/TRBV6-3 | CASSYSPYRTGAGVKFF | TGTGCCAGCAGTTATTCTCCCTATCGGACAGGGGCGGGAGTGAAGTTCTTC
- | TRBJ1-5 | TRBD1 | TRBV18 | CASSRDRASQPQHF | TGTGCCAGCTCTCGGGACAGGGCAAGTCAGCCCCAGCATTTT
- | TRBJ2-1 | TRBD2 | TRBV5-8 | CASSFPGGGRDEQFF | TGTGCCAGCAGCTTCCCCGGGGGGGGGCGTGATGAGCAGTTCTTC
few | TRBJ1-2 | - | TRBV28 | CASPTEESGYTF | TGTGCCAGCCCCACAGAAGAGTCGGGCTACACCTTC